The rows below give T cell receptor beta chains drawn from one sample of a study of cytomegalovirus exposure and HLA in healthy donors. Method: immunoSEQ multiplex PCR; TCRdb's copy keeps in-frame clones and lacks some. Here the sample spans about 150,000 clones, 9.4% being singletons. Source material: PBMCs. These receptors were taken from a male donor in good health and CMV-seronegative. Each CDR3 is given without its conserved first and last residue. The size field is filled for only some rows; it gives once, few, many or a size class.

V: TRBV4-3
size: .
CDR3: ASSLGQQVGTEAF

V: TRBV5-4
size: .
CDR3: ASSLSGVGQGAQGS

V: TRBV27
size: .
CDR3: ASRRTGMNTEAF

V: TRBV7-9
size: .
CDR3: ASSSSAGDQPQH

V: TRBV29-1
size: .
CDR3: SAVLTGVNQPQH

V: TRBV29-1
size: few
CDR3: SVEDHGRGRVNEQF

V: TRBV5-1
size: .
CDR3: ASSFTSGSFVYEQY

V: TRBV11-1
size: .
CDR3: ASSLGRDSLYEQY

V: TRBV4-2
size: .
CDR3: ASSQDRAPNQPQH

V: TRBV4-3
size: .
CDR3: ASSQDEAIGVYEQY

V: TRBV7-2
size: .
CDR3: ASGTEGGDTYNEQF

V: TRBV28
size: few
CDR3: ASSWGGSDLKLF

V: TRBV7-8
size: few
CDR3: ASSLSGTAEKLF

V: TRBV6-6
size: few
CDR3: ASCRGDSNQPQH

V: TRBV29-1
size: .
CDR3: SVFLEGAAGYT

V: TRBV7-9
size: .
CDR3: ASSFGSGQGTYEQY

V: TRBV4-1
size: few
CDR3: ASSQDRGTGANVLT

V: TRBV19
size: .
CDR3: ASSIKHSNTEAF

V: TRBV4-3
size: .
CDR3: ASSQDILRDYQNTGELF

V: TRBV4-1
size: .
CDR3: ASSQVTENSPLH

V: TRBV7-9
size: once
CDR3: ASSPRDRGLDGYT

V: TRBV28
size: .
CDR3: ASTLAGIGTDTQY

V: TRBV5-1
size: few
CDR3: ASSSQGHSYEQY

V: TRBV28
size: .
CDR3: ASSRTYNQPQH

V: TRBV29-1
size: .
CDR3: SVDTGLHTEAF

V: TRBV4-3
size: .
CDR3: ASSQGLAGHTGELF

V: TRBV21-1
size: .
CDR3: ASSKGASGGAFAQY

V: TRBV7-3
size: few
CDR3: ASSWDRGSTEAF

V: TRBV20-1
size: few
CDR3: SATVNTEAF

V: TRBV4-1
size: few
CDR3: ASSQGTARSSYEQY

V: TRBV5-1
size: .
CDR3: ASSSGTGATNYGYT

V: TRBV6-1
size: few
CDR3: ASSTGRSNSYEQY

V: TRBV5-1
size: few
CDR3: ASSLGEGGQPQH

V: TRBV7-2
size: few
CDR3: ASTLGGGGTYEQY

V: TRBV5-4
size: .
CDR3: ASSVQGNTNYGYT

V: TRBV4-1
size: few
CDR3: ASSQVAGTGDYEQY

V: TRBV28
size: .
CDR3: ASSVAGGYGYT

V: TRBV11-2
size: .
CDR3: ASSALTGGNQPQH

V: TRBV4-3
size: .
CDR3: ASSQVVAGTYEQY

V: TRBV5-1
size: .
CDR3: ASSLTGQGRSEKLF

V: TRBV7-9
size: .
CDR3: ATLAGWQKNTEAF

V: TRBV5-1
size: few
CDR3: ASSRGQGTFYEQY

V: TRBV9
size: few
CDR3: ASPYLGDQPQH

V: TRBV9
size: few
CDR3: ASSVQRLAGDEQF